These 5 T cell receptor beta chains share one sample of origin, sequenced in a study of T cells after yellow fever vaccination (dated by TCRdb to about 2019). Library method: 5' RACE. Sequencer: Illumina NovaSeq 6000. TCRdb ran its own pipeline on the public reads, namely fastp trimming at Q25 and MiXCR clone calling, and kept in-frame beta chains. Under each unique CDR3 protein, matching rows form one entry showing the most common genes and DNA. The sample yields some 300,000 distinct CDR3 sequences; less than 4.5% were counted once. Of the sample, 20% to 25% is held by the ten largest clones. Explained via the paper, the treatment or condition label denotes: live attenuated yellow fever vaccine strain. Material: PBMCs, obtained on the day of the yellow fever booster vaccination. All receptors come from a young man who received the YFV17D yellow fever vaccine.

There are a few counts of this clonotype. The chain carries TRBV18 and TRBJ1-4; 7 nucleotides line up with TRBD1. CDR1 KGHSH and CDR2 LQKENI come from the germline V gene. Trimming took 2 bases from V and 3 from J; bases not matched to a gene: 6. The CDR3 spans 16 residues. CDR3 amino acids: CASSPFAGQPNEKLFF. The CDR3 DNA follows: TGTGCCAGCTCACCATTTGCGGGACAGCCTAATGAAAAACTGTTTTTT.

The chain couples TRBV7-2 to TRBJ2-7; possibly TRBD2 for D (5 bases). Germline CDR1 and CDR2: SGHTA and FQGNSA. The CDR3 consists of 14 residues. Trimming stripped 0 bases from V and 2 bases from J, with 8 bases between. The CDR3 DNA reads TGTGCCAGCAGCTTAGCCGGGAACCCCTACGAGCAGTACGTC. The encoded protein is CASSLAGNPYEQYV.

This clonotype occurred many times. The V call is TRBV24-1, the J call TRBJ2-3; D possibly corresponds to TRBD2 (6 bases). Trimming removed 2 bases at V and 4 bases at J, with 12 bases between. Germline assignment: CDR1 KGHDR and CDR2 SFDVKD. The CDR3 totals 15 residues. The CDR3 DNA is TGTGCCACCAGTGATTCGCGGGGCACCGCAGATACGCAGTATTTT. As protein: CATSDSRGTADTQYF.

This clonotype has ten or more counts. CDR3 in DNA: TGTGCCAGCAGACGGACACAGGGGGCCGGGGAGCTGTTTTTT. Its protein is CASRRTQGAGELFF. The chain is built from TRBV12-3 or TRBV12-4 and TRBJ2-2; 8 bases align to TRBD1. The CDR3 has 14 residues. V shed 6 bases and J 6 bases; nucleotides not matched to a gene: 6.

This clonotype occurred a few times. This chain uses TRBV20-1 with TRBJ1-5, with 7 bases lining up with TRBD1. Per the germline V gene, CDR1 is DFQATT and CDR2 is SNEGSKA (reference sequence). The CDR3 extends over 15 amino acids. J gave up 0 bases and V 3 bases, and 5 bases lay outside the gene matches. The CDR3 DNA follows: TGCAGTGCTAGTATTGGGACAGCTAGCAATCAGCCCCAGCATTTT. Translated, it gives CSASIGTASNQPQHF.